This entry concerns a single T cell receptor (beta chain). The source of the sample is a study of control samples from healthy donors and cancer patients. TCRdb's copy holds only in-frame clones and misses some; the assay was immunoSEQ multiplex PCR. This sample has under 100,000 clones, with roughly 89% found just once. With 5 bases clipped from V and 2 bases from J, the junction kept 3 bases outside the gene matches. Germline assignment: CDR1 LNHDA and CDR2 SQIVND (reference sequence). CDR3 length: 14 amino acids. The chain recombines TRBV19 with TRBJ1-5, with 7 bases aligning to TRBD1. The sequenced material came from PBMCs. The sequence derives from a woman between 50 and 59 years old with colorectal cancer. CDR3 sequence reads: CASSYTGGNQPQHF. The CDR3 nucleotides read TGTGCCAGTAGTTACACAGGGGGCAATCAGCCCCAGCATTTT.